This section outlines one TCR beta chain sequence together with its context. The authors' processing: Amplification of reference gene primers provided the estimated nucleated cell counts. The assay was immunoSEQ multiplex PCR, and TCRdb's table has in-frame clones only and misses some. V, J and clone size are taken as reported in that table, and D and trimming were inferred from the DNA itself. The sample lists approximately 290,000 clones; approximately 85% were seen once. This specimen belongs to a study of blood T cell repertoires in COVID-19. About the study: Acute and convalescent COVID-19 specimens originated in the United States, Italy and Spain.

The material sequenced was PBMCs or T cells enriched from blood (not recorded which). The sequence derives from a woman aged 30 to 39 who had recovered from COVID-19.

As DNA, the CDR3 is TGCGCCAGCAGCCAAGGGACTACCGCTGGAAACACCATATATTTT. The encoded protein is CASSQGTTAGNTIYF. V usage is TRBV4-1 and J usage is TRBJ1-3, with D hard to call. Trimming removed 1 base at V and 2 bases at J, with 9 bases between. Germline V lookup: CDR1 MGHRA, CDR2 YSYEKL. The CDR3 totals 15 residues.